This TCR beta chain was profiled in a study of early T cells in non-severe SARS-CoV-2 infection. Study-level points and caveats: The VDJdb matching leaned toward anti-spike CD8 responses and overlooked private and CD4 specificities.

This clonotype was detected many times. The antigen remains unidentified. V was trimmed by 7 bases and J by 7 bases, leaving 11 bases between them. This CDR3 has 13 amino acids. Tagging with unique molecular identifiers was applied to individual cDNA molecules. TCRdb called the 5' RACE reads again in MiXCR, with one record for every CDR3 protein. The sample records 20,000 to 25,000 distinct CDR3 sequences, about 5.6% being singletons. This sequence originates from an adult who was a healthcare worker with PCR-confirmed SARS-CoV-2 infection or an uninfected control (not recorded which). Sequenced sample: whole blood. This chain connects TRBV12-3 or TRBV12-4 to TRBJ1-6; no definite D call. This CDR3 reads CASTSSENSPLHF. The DNA for the CDR3 is TGTGCCAGCACTTCGAGTGAAAATTCACCCCTCCACTTT.